The T cell receptor beta chain described here comes from a study of identical twins. There are a few counts of this clonotype. Template switching added a universal primer site, and cDNA bore unique molecular identifiers. TCRdb reprocessed the 5' RACE reads via MiXCR and lists one record per CDR3 protein. The sample lists 500,000 to 650,000 distinct CDR3 sequences; about a fifth were seen once. J gave up 8 bases and V 6 bases, and 6 bases lay outside the gene matches. The CDR3 has 12 amino acids. CDR1 and CDR2 (germline): SEHNR, FQNEAQ (reference sequence). This sample was shared with a second study, whose subject was yellow fever vaccine responses in identical twins. That investigation notes: Twins' vaccine T cell response reportedly gave the appearance of partial convergence and partial personalization.

The receptor's source is a woman aged 18-30 years in good health. Sequencing input: CD4+ T cells sorted from blood. This rearrangement joins TRBV7-9 to TRBJ1-2; TRBD1 matches 7 bases. The DNA of the CDR3 is TGTGCCAGCAGGGGACAGAGGCAGGGCTACACCTTC. Protein product: CASRGQRQGYTF.